This TCR beta chain came from a study of T cell clusters in autoimmune cytopenias (dated by TCRdb to about 2019). For the study in its entirety: Of the approximately 40 healthy donor controls, some 20 were female, and the group had a mean age of approximately 55 years and a median age of roughly 59 years. A median TRB sequencing depth of approximately 50,000 reads per sample was reached, and a median of approximately 2,500 distinct TRB clonotypes per sample was obtained. In autoimmune cytopenia patients, peripheral blood TRB and IGH repertoires were sequenced during active disease and over treatment follow-up, together with healthy, CLL and autoimmune hepatitis controls. The study was designed to test whether a disease-specific immune repertoire signature usable as a blood-based biomarker is carried by autoimmune cytopenia patients. For primary cytopenia, the controls were around 25 age-matched healthy donors, and for secondary cytopenia, the controls were more than 11 age-matched CLL patients. The comparison group for autoimmune hepatitis repertoires was 20 to 25 healthy donors matched for age and sex. General findings and caveats noted by the study authors: The T cell clusters were defined in silico only, and their functional role remained to be validated experimentally. TRB repertoire shifts, with less even repertoires in secondary cytopenia and CLL, mostly reflected lymphoma bias rather than autoimmunity. Compared with active autoimmune hepatitis patients, healthy donors had almost three times as many exclusive TRB clusters, a finding consistent with an autoimmunity-wide signature. GLIPH suggested that primary autoimmune cytopenia patients lacked physiological T cell clusters: 45 to 55 clusters were exclusive to healthy donors versus 15 to 20 exclusive to patients. In the comparison of secondary cytopenia with CLL, no cluster-lack signature showed up, apparently because the dominant lymphoma-associated repertoire masked the signature.

Turning to this clonotype: Its specific antigen is unknown.

To amplify TRB rearrangements, a touch-down multiplex PCR protocol was run with the TRB-A and TRB-B primer pools combined in a single tube. Illumina adapters and sample indices were attached to the amplicons through two consecutive PCR reactions using Phusion HS II polymerase. The amplicons were purified from gel with the NucleoSpin Gel and PCR Clean-up kit, after which the amplicons were quantified by Qubit and checked for quality on an Agilent 2100 Bioanalyzer. Sequencing of the libraries was done on an Illumina MiSeq with paired-end, single-indexed, 600-cycle runs. The original pipeline was this. TRB reads were aligned and assembled with MiXCR version 2.1.12 using the default MiXCR reference library. Each unique CDR3 nucleotide sequence defined a clone, and only productive sequences with at least two reads were analysed. Repertoire diversity was assessed by alpha-parameterized diversity profiles (alpha 0 to 5), including Shannon (alpha 1) and Simpson (alpha 2) indices, computed with an R script. Combinatorial TRB VJ usage was calculated with the tcR package and was compared between cohorts by principal component analysis performed with ade4. GLIPH clustering of TCRbeta CDR3s was carried out on cohort pairs matched by age and read depth, and cluster frequencies were compared by Wilcoxon test. Through TCRdb reprocessing, the reads give one entry per CDR3 protein sequence; DNA is omitted. These V and J calls are TCRdb output, not the study's own analysis. This sample's records show several thousand distinct CDR3 sequences. The biggest ten clones account for approximately 4.5% of the sample.

Inclusive of the bounding cysteine and phenylalanine, the CDR3 is 15 residues long. DNA is not recorded here. The germline V gene encodes CDR1 MNHEY and CDR2 SVGEGT. TRB amplification used around 260 ng of peripheral blood genomic DNA, tens of thousands of genome equivalents, per sample. The same data also contributed to another study, on T cell repertoires in aging, cancer and after chemotherapy. According to the second study: Six donor age groups were covered, ranging from 30 or younger up to 70 or older, and each group contained at least three individuals. Control TCR repertoires from healthy donors were recorded over several months to years, and clear clonal overlap was observed across re-sampling. The complete dataset included 8 million to 9 million TCR reads. Compared with age-matched healthy donors, untreated patients with either hematological or solid cancers had significantly lower TCR diversity in the blood along with higher clonality. In healthy donors, the drop in TCR diversity with age came mainly from a loss of richness, whereas in cancer patients a loss of evenness also played a part. In both cancer cohorts, the median generation probability rose over the chemotherapy interval, which suggests that the repertoire was reconstituted through rebound thymic output. It was noted by the authors that conclusions about immunological memory after chemotherapy cannot be drawn from the repertoire data. The study profiled peripheral blood TCR beta repertoires from healthy donors and cancer patients to examine immunoaging and T cell reconstitution after chemotherapy. Alongside 95 healthy donors serving as a reference group, the cohort included 218 cancer patients, of whom some 94 had hematological cancers and 110 to 140 had solid cancers. Processing of the TRB sequences was carried out with MiXCR versions 2.12 and 3.0.5. The repertoire metrics were Shannon diversity, evenness, clonality (defined as one minus evenness), and alpha-parameterized diversity profiles covering alpha 0 to 5. The IGoR algorithm was used to calculate generation probabilities for clones in the paired samples taken before and after chemotherapy.

Sequenced: peripheral blood. This TCR was recovered from a human donor in good health. The sequence is built from TRBV6-2 or TRBV6-3 and TRBJ1-4; TCRdb calls TRBD1, which cannot be checked without DNA. This receptor has the CDR3 CASSPRTGGNEKLFF.